This TCR beta chain is drawn from a study of T cell responses to AZD1222 COVID-19 vaccine (dated by TCRdb to the early 2020s). Turning to the overall study: Because spike-specific TCR depth and breadth did not differ between the two schedules, AZD1222 recipients who got a second dose at roughly 4 weeks were pooled with those who got a second dose at roughly 12 weeks. A total of 230 or so trial participants underwent TCR sequencing, of whom about 210 received two doses of AZD1222 and about 26 received two doses of the MenACWY control vaccine. Trial participants were enrolled by age into 18-55, 56-69 and 70-plus year subgroups, with roughly 160, 29 and 62 TCR-sequenced participants respectively. On the study overall, not on this receptor specifically: No day 14 peak-response samples were available, so repertoires were characterized only after the peak T cell response. In the small 56-69-year group, the increase in depth fell short of significance, most likely because of low power. Conclusions about previously exposed vaccinees are limited because only a handful of AZD1222 recipients were SARS-CoV-2 seropositive at baseline. Most participants were white British and females outnumbered males, and the authors suggested that clonal diversity may have been underestimated. The whole spike protein was spanned by vaccine-associated CD4 TCRs, and dominant responses were seen in regions 160-218 and 743-854. Nearly half of unique spike-specific TCRs reportedly recognized epitopes outside regions mutated in the B.1.351 and B.1.1.7 variants. A significant rise in spike-specific TCR breadth and depth was observed after two AZD1222 doses relative to day 0 and relative to MenACWY recipients.

The CDR3 regions of human TCRbeta chains were analyzed by immunosequencing. In the source study's methods: Repertoire TCRs were checked for matches against a reference library of SARS-CoV-2-specific TCRs that had been generated using the MIRA antigen-specificity platform. Breadth meant the fraction of unique TCRs that were SARS-CoV-2-associated, whereas depth meant the fraction of total T cells that were SARS-CoV-2-associated. Using the MIRA data, every spike-specific TCR was mapped to the spike region that the TCR reacted to and assigned to either a CD4 or a CD8 class. Log10-transformed breadth and depth values were compared by one-way ANOVA with Sidak's multiple comparisons tests. This is the immuneACCESS table as TCRdb keeps it, with only in-frame sequences that have V and J called. A part of the clones is gone; compared with another copy, unresolved V genes explain less than half, and the rest is unexplained. That table gives V, J and clone size, and the DNA gave D and trimming. Recorded for this sample are roughly 120,000 clones; about nine tenths of them occurred a single time. Clones ranked in the top ten supply 6% to 8% of the sample.

A note on this clone: There is no known antigen for this receptor. No per-base quality is available; no much larger clone lies one base away.

From cysteine to phenylalanine, the CDR3 is 14 amino acids long. The entry retains the CDR3 DNA only, 42 bases that are in frame from base 1. From V the trimming removes 5 bases and from J it removes 4 bases, while the gene matches leave 2 bases of the junction unaccounted for. CDR1 and CDR2 are drawn from the germline V gene: MRHNA, SNTAGT. Taken with the paper, the label for time point translates to: baseline before first vaccination. The vaccinee samples were drawn from two UK trials, COV001 and COV002, one of which was a single-blind randomized controlled phase 2/3 trial testing AZD1222 (ChAdOx1 nCoV-19) in healthy adults. For TCRbeta chain sequencing, PBMC samples were collected from trial participants at day 0 and at day 28 after the second dose.

The specimen comprised peripheral blood, sampled on day 0 of AZD1222 vaccination. This sequence originates from an adult in good health. This chain joins TRBV6-4 to TRBJ1-6; TRBD1 lines up with 7 middle nucleotides. The DNA reads as follows: TGTGCCAGCAGTATGGGACAGTATAATTCACCCCTCCACTTT. It translates as CASSMGQYNSPLHF.